This T cell receptor (beta chain) is from a study of blood T cell repertoires in COVID-19. Study details: Specimens from acute and convalescent COVID-19 originated in the United States, Italy and Spain.

Profiling relied on immunoSEQ multiplex PCR, and the TCRdb table lists in-frame clones only, not all of them. Of 350,000 or so clones in the sample, approximately 84% are singletons; the top ten hold more than 0.8%. Germline CDR1 reads WSHSY; CDR2 reads SAAADI. V dropped 7 bases and J dropped 10; count of bases not matched to a gene: 9. CDR3 length equals 14 residues. Participants, about 18 to 100 years old, spanned 24 US areas. Cohorts were based on clinical histories the participants reported. Recovery meant two consecutive negative NP/OP PCR tests, professional clearance, or resolved symptoms. This rearrangement joins TRBV10-2 to TRBJ2-1; 11 bases align to TRBD2. This TCR was sampled from a woman in her twenties or thirties who had recovered from COVID-19. Sequencing was performed on PBMCs or T cells enriched from blood (not recorded which). CDR3 sequence: CASKASGGPTEQFF. In DNA form, the CDR3 reads TGCGCCAGCAAAGCTAGCGGGGGGCCCACGGAGCAGTTCTTC.